This T cell receptor beta chain was observed in a study of T cell responses to AZD1222 COVID-19 vaccine (dated by TCRdb to the early 2020s). With respect to the entire study: AZD1222 recipients given second doses at about 4 weeks or at about 12 weeks were pooled, since spike-specific TCR depth and breadth were not found to differ between the two schedules. Trial participants were enrolled by age into 18-55, 56-69 and 70-plus year subgroups, with roughly 160, 29 and 62 TCR-sequenced participants respectively. TCR sequencing covered over 230 trial participants: approximately 200 given two doses of AZD1222 and about 26 given two doses of MenACWY control vaccine.

On this clone itself: The target of this receptor is not known. Base qualities are not provided; no much larger clone lies one nucleotide away.

The CDR3 regions of human TCRbeta chains were subjected to immunosequencing. The paper's processing steps were these. TCRs in the repertoires were compared against a reference library of SARS-CoV-2-specific TCRs that had been generated with the MIRA antigen-specificity platform. Breadth was defined as the fraction of unique TCRs that were SARS-CoV-2-associated. Depth was defined as the fraction of total T cells that were SARS-CoV-2-associated. Using the MIRA data, every spike-specific TCR was mapped to the spike region that the TCR reacted to and assigned to either a CD4 or a CD8 class. Log10-transformed breadth and depth values were compared by one-way ANOVA with Sidak's multiple comparisons tests. TCRdb mirrors the immuneACCESS table, restricted to in-frame sequences. Some clones are absent from its copies; in checked studies, under half trace to an unresolved V gene, and the reason for the others is unknown. The V and J calls and clone size come from that table; D and trimming were worked out from the DNA. The sample table shows around 120,000 clones, and around 85% are seen once. The ten largest clones add up to about 6% of the sample.

Results and caveats for the whole study, not just this receptor: In the small 56-69-year group, the increase in depth fell short of significance, most likely because of low power. Because no day 14 peak-response samples were available, the repertoires could be characterized only after the peak T cell response. A significant rise in spike-specific TCR breadth and depth was observed after two AZD1222 doses relative to day 0 and relative to MenACWY recipients. Conclusions about previously exposed vaccinees were limited because only 5 or 6 AZD1222 recipients were SARS-CoV-2 seropositive at baseline. Reportedly, close to half of the unique spike-specific TCRs recognized epitopes lying outside the regions that are mutated in the B.1.351 and B.1.1.7 variants. The whole spike protein was spanned by vaccine-associated CD4 TCRs, and dominant responses were seen in regions 160-218 and 743-854. Most participants were white British and females outnumbered males, and the authors suggested that clonal diversity may have been underestimated.

The time point tag for this specimen amounts to: baseline before first vaccination. Samples from vaccinated people were obtained from the UK trials COV001 and COV002, which included a single-blind randomized controlled phase 2/3 trial of AZD1222 (ChAdOx1 nCoV-19) in healthy adults. For TCRbeta chain sequencing, PBMC samples were collected from trial participants at day 0 and at day 28 after the second dose. Trimming costs V 3 bases and J 1 base, and their ends lie 14 bases apart. CDR1 and CDR2 were assigned from the germline V gene (reference sequence) as DFQATT and SNEGSKA. From the cysteine up to the phenylalanine, the CDR3 has a length of 15 residues. Only the CDR3 DNA is retained, 45 bases long and in frame from the first base.

In this chain, TRBV20-1 is recombined with TRBJ2-3; TRBD2 could be the D gene, as 7 bases match. Sequenced material: peripheral blood, taken on day 0 of AZD1222 vaccination. This receptor was identified in an adult in good health. The sequence in DNA is TGCAGTGCTAGTTGGGGGGGCGGAGGCACAGATACGCAGTATTTT. Translated, this is CSASWGGGGTDTQYF.